The 2 T cell receptor beta chains in this list originate from one sample, sequenced in a study of shared clonotypes between healthy human individuals. Generated by immunoSEQ multiplex PCR, the TCRdb table keeps only in-frame clones and is missing some. The data contain fewer than 550,000 clones, 60% to 80% of them singletons. The specimen sequenced was PBMCs. The receptors here all came from a woman in her forties in good health. Some clones in this sample may be carry-over from other donors' samples.

This sequence joins TRBV10-3 and TRBJ2-3; TRBD1 agrees at 7 bases. The V and J ends lost 6 bases and 8 bases, in that order; junction bases with no gene match: 5. This CDR3 spans 12 amino acids. The V gene's germline CDR1 is ENHRY and CDR2 SYGVKD. The CDR3 loop is CAISGSGGTQYF. CDR3 DNA: TGTGCCATCAGCGGTTCAGGGGGTACGCAGTATTTT.

V gene TRBV19 combines with J gene TRBJ2-1, with no clear D. Looked up from germline, CDR1 is LNHDA and CDR2 is SQIVND (reference sequence). V dropped 3 bases and J dropped 4 bases, with 10 bases sitting between them. The CDR3 runs 14 residues. CDR3 DNA sequence: TGTGCCAGTAGTATGTCCAATCAATACAATGAGCAGTTCTTC. Translating gives CASSMSNQYNEQFF.